This is a list of T cell receptor beta chains from one sample in a study of cytomegalovirus exposure and HLA in healthy donors. Measured with immunoSEQ multiplex PCR; TCRdb has only the in-frame clones, and not every one. The profile covers over 110,000 clones, with 70% to 85% appearing a single time and about 2.3% taken by the ten largest. The sequenced sample was PBMCs. The receptor set was obtained from a male donor in good health and CMV-seronegative. Both conserved end residues are part of each CDR3. A D gene is named only where the DNA matches it firmly. Clone size is stated in some rows and not others, as once, few, many or a class when expanded.

D gene: .; V gene: TRBV6-6; clone size: .; J gene: TRBJ2-6; CDR3 DNA: TGTGCCAGCACCCCTCGTTCCGGGGCCAACGTCCTGACTTTC; CDR3 protein: CASTPRSGANVLTF
D gene: .; V gene: TRBV16; clone size: .; J gene: TRBJ2-5; CDR3 DNA: TGTGCCAGCAGCCAAGAGTCCGAGACCCAGTACTTC; CDR3 protein: CASSQESETQYF
D gene: TRBD2; V gene: TRBV10-3; clone size: .; J gene: TRBJ2-3; CDR3 DNA: TGTGCCATCAGTGGCCGGGGGGAGCCGCGGGGAGATACGCAGTATTTT; CDR3 protein: CAISGRGEPRGDTQYF
D gene: .; V gene: TRBV27; clone size: .; J gene: TRBJ2-7; CDR3 DNA: TGTGCCAGCAGTTTAGGTAGAACCTACGAGCAGTACTTC; CDR3 protein: CASSLGRTYEQYF
D gene: .; V gene: TRBV5-1; clone size: .; J gene: TRBJ2-7; CDR3 DNA: TGCGCCAGCAGCGACTACAGGGTCTCCTACGAGCAGTACTTC; CDR3 protein: CASSDYRVSYEQYF
D gene: .; V gene: TRBV6-5; clone size: .; J gene: TRBJ2-6; CDR3 DNA: TGTGCCAGCAGTCATGTGTCTGGGGCCAACGTCCTGACTTTC; CDR3 protein: CASSHVSGANVLTF
D gene: .; V gene: TRBV7-3; clone size: few; J gene: TRBJ2-7; CDR3 DNA: TGTGCCAGCAGCTTAATAGGGGGAGTCGACGAGCAGTACTTC; CDR3 protein: CASSLIGGVDEQYF
D gene: .; V gene: TRBV7-2; clone size: .; J gene: TRBJ2-7; CDR3 DNA: TGTGCCAGCGGGGAGGACAGGCAAGCTCTAAATTGGAGCTACGAGCAGTACTTC; CDR3 protein: CASGEDRQALNWSYEQYF
D gene: TRBD2; V gene: TRBV27; clone size: .; J gene: TRBJ2-7; CDR3 DNA: TGTGCCAGCAGTTTTTCGGGGAGGGACTACGAGCAGTACTTC; CDR3 protein: CASSFSGRDYEQYF
D gene: TRBD2; V gene: TRBV9; clone size: .; J gene: TRBJ2-1; CDR3 DNA: TGTGCCAGCAGCGTAGACGGGGGGGCCTACAATGAGCAGTTCTTC; CDR3 protein: CASSVDGGAYNEQFF
D gene: TRBD1; V gene: TRBV19; clone size: .; J gene: TRBJ1-1; CDR3 DNA: TGTGCCAGTGGCGAAGCCGACAGGGGGAACACTGAAGCTTTCTTT; CDR3 protein: CASGEADRGNTEAFF
D gene: .; V gene: TRBV29-1; clone size: once; J gene: TRBJ2-1; CDR3 DNA: TGCAGCGTCGAGTCCAATGAGCAGTTCTTC; CDR3 protein: CSVESNEQFF
D gene: .; V gene: TRBV6-5; clone size: .; J gene: TRBJ2-1; CDR3 DNA: TGTGCCAGCAGTTACCTAGGCTCCTACAATGAGCAGTTCTTC; CDR3 protein: CASSYLGSYNEQFF
D gene: .; V gene: TRBV4-2; clone size: .; J gene: TRBJ2-5; CDR3 DNA: TGTGCCAGCAGCCGGGGCCAGGGCCCTCAAGAGACCCAGTACTTC; CDR3 protein: CASSRGQGPQETQYF
D gene: TRBD2; V gene: TRBV5-1; clone size: .; J gene: TRBJ2-2; CDR3 DNA: TGCGCCAGCAGCCCGACCTTAGCGGGAGGTCACACCGGGGAGCTGTTTTTT; CDR3 protein: CASSPTLAGGHTGELFF
D gene: .; V gene: TRBV11-2; clone size: .; J gene: TRBJ2-1; CDR3 DNA: TGTGCCAGCAGCTTAGGTCCGGTCTCCTACAATGAGCAGTTCTTC; CDR3 protein: CASSLGPVSYNEQFF
D gene: TRBD1; V gene: TRBV4-1; clone size: .; J gene: TRBJ2-3; CDR3 DNA: TGCGCCAGCACGCGAAAGGGAGACAGGGTGGGAACAGATACGCAGTATTTT; CDR3 protein: CASTRKGDRVGTDTQYF
D gene: TRBD2; V gene: TRBV10-2; clone size: .; J gene: TRBJ2-1; CDR3 DNA: TGCGCCAGCAGTGAGCCCGGACTAGCGGGGCACAATGAGCAGTTCTTC; CDR3 protein: CASSEPGLAGHNEQFF
D gene: .; V gene: TRBV18; clone size: few; J gene: TRBJ1-1; CDR3 DNA: TGTGCCAGCTCACCTAACCCTAGGGGTGATAAAGCTTTCTTT; CDR3 protein: CASSPNPRGDKAFF
D gene: .; V gene: TRBV27; clone size: once; J gene: TRBJ2-7; CDR3 DNA: TGTGCCAGCAGTTCGTCCAGCGACTCCTACGAGCAGTACTTC; CDR3 protein: CASSSSSDSYEQYF
D gene: TRBD2; V gene: TRBV7-8; clone size: .; J gene: TRBJ2-3; CDR3 DNA: TGTGCCAGCAGCTTACGACTAGCGGGAGGATCAGATACGCAGTATTTT; CDR3 protein: CASSLRLAGGSDTQYF
D gene: .; V gene: TRBV9; clone size: .; J gene: TRBJ2-4; CDR3 DNA: TGTGCCAGCAACAAGTGGGCGAACATTCAGTACTTC; CDR3 protein: CASNKWANIQYF
D gene: TRBD1; V gene: TRBV6-5; clone size: .; J gene: TRBJ2-1; CDR3 DNA: TGTGCCAGCAAAATCACAGGGGCGCCTAGGAATGAGCAGTTCTTC; CDR3 protein: CASKITGAPRNEQFF
D gene: TRBD2; V gene: TRBV28; clone size: .; J gene: TRBJ2-7; CDR3 DNA: TGTGCCAGCACTCACCTAGTAGCGGGAGATTACGAGCAGTACTTC; CDR3 protein: CASTHLVAGDYEQYF
D gene: TRBD2; V gene: TRBV6-5; clone size: .; J gene: TRBJ2-3; CDR3 DNA: TGTGCCAGCACTGACACTAGCGGGATTGATACGCAGTATTTT; CDR3 protein: CASTDTSGIDTQYF
D gene: .; V gene: TRBV6-6; clone size: .; J gene: TRBJ2-7; CDR3 DNA: TGTGCCAGCAGTTACCCGGGAGAGCAGCACTTC; CDR3 protein: CASSYPGEQHF